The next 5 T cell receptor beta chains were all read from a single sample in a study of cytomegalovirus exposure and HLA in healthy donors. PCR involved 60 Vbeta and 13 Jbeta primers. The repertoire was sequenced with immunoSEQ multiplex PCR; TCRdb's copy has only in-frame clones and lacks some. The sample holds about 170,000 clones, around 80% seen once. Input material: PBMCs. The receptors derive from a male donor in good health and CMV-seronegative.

DNA for the CDR3: TGTGCCAGCTCACCAGGCGGGTCTGCCTACGAGCAGTACTTC. Amino acids: CASSPGGSAYEQYF. The chain has TRBV18 and TRBJ2-7; tentatively, D is TRBD2 (5 bases). Germline assignment: CDR1 KGHSH and CDR2 LQKENI. This CDR3 is 14 amino acids long. The V gene lost 2 bases and the J gene lost 2 bases, with 10 bases spanning the gap.

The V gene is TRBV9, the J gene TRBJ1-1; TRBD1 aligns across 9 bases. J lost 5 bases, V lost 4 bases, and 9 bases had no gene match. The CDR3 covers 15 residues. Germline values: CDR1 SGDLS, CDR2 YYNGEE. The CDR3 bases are TGTGCCAGCAGCCCCCGCGGGGACAGGGCGACTGAAGCTTTCTTT. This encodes CASSPRGDRATEAFF.

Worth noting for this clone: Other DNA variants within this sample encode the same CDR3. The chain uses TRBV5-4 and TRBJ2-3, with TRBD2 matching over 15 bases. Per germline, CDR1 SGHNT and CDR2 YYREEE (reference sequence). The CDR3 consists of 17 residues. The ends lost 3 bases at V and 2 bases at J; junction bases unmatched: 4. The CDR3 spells CASSSGLAGGLTDTQYF. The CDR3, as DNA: TGTGCCAGCAGCTCGGGACTAGCGGGAGGCCTCACAGATACGCAGTATTTT.

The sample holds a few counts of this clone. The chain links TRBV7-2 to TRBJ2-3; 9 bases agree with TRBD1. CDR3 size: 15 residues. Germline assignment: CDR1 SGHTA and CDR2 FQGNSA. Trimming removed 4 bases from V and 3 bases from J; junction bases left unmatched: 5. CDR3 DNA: TGTGCCAGCAGCTCATGGACAGGGGCTACAGATACGCAGTATTTT. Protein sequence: CASSSWTGATDTQYF.

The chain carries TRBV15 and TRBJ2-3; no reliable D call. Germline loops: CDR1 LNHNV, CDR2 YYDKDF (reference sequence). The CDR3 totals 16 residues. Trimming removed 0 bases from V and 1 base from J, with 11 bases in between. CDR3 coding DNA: TGTGCCACCAGCAGAGATCATTTACGAGGCACAGATACGCAGTATTTT. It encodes CATSRDHLRGTDTQYF.